This T cell receptor beta chain was sequenced for a study of glioma-infiltrating T cells after dendritic cell vaccination. General study results and limits: Higher pretreatment TIL content predicted longer progression-free time and survival.

Germline CDR1 reads MRHNA; CDR2 reads SNTAGT. Trimming removed 3 bases at V and 3 bases at J, with 11 bases between. The CDR3 is made up of 14 amino acids. As for time point: after dendritic cell vaccination, including at tumor progression/relapse. Only patients with spare fresh-frozen tumor and over two years of follow-up were included. All glioblastoma patients lacked an isocitrate dehydrogenase mutation. Sequenced by immunoSEQ multiplex PCR; TCRdb stores in-frame clones only, minus some. The repertoire has roughly 56,000 clones, around 85% of them found once; the top ten carry just under 9%. Points on this clone: Its antigen is unknown. Additional DNA sequences in this sample encode the identical CDR3.

V usage is TRBV6-4 and J usage is TRBJ1-2; TRBD1 might be the D (6 bases). The receptor's source is a human donor with glioblastoma. Material: blood, obtained after dendritic cell vaccination. The CDR3 DNA reads TGTGCCAGCAGTGATGGCAAGGGGGACTATGGCTACACCTTC. Residues: CASSDGKGDYGYTF.